These 20 T cell receptor beta chains were sequenced from one sample in a study of early T cells in non-severe SARS-CoV-2 infection. In TCRdb, the 5' RACE reads were re-called with MiXCR into one record per CDR3 protein. The data contain about 44,000 distinct CDR3 sequences, 6% to 7% of them singletons. The sample consisted of whole blood, taken at baseline. These receptors were obtained from an adult who was a healthcare worker with PCR-confirmed SARS-CoV-2 infection or an uninfected control (not recorded which).

This clonotype was seen only a few times. The chain uses TRBV4-2 and TRBJ2-4; D gene unclear. The V and J ends lost 0 bases and 9 bases respectively, with 3 bases between them. The CDR3 length is 11 residues. CDR1 LGHNA and CDR2 YNFKEQ come from the germline V gene. The CDR3 sequence is CASSQEGIQYF. CDR3 coding DNA: TGTGCCAGCAGCCAAGAAGGCATTCAGTACTTC.

This clonotype came up many times. This chain links TRBV5-1 with TRBJ1-5, with unresolved D. Germline loops: CDR1 SGHRS, CDR2 YFSETQ. Trimming took 0 bases from V and 5 from J, leaving 9 bases between them. The CDR3 is 14 residues long. CDR3 bases: TGCGCCAGCAGCTTGGAGTCCGGGGATCAGCCCCAGCATTTT. Translation gives CASSLESGDQPQHF. The variable domain in full, completed from reference TRBV5-1 and TRBJ1-5, reads KAGVTQTPRYLIKTRGQQVTLSCSPISGHRSVSWYQQTPGQGLQFLFEYFSETQRNKGNFPGRFSGRQFSNSRSEMNVSTLELGDSALYLCASSLESGDQPQHFGDGTRLSIL.

This clonotype came up a few times. CDR3 DNA: TGTGCCAGCAGTAGCCTAGGGACTAGACATACGCAGTATTTT. Translating it yields CASSSLGTRHTQYF. The rearrangement joins TRBV12-3 or TRBV12-4 to TRBJ2-3; the match to TRBD2 covers 8 bases. The CDR3 totals 14 residues. J lost 7 bases, V lost 5 bases, and 8 bases had no gene match.

There are many counts of this clonotype. Likely a read error: the CDR3 ends without its conserved phenylalanine or tryptophan. It is unclear where the CDR3 begins or ends on the DNA, so no DNA is shown, and the CDR3 is as TCRdb lists it. This chain links TRBV7-9 with TRBJ2-5. The CDR3 totals 12 residues, both ends included. The germline gives CDR1 SEHNR, CDR2 FQNEAQ (reference sequence). This chain's CDR3 is CASSLDLRPFSL.

The rearrangement joins TRBV7-2 to TRBJ2-7; maybe TRBD1 (6 bases). Trimming took off 1 base at V and 6 bases at J, with 13 bases between the two ends. In germline, CDR1 is SGHTA, CDR2 FQGNSA. The CDR3 contains 14 residues. CDR3 in DNA: TGTGCCAGCAGCTTAGATCCGAGGGGGAGCGAGCAGTACTTC. It encodes CASSLDPRGSEQYF.

The CDR3, as DNA: TGTGCCAGCAGTCCCATCGGACAGGGTGTTTGGTCACCCCTCCACTTT. This sequence encodes CASSPIGQGVWSPLHF. The chain carries TRBV28 and TRBJ1-6, with 8 bases matching TRBD1. The CDR3 covers 16 residues. J lost 10 bases, V lost 5 bases, and 13 bases had no gene match. The germline V gene has CDR1 MDHEN and CDR2 SYDVKM.

This clonotype was observed at least ten times. The chain is built from TRBV20-1 and TRBJ2-1; no reliable D call. Trimming removed 3 bases from V and 0 bases from J, with 12 bases in between. The germline gives CDR1 DFQATT, CDR2 SNEGSKA (reference sequence). CDR3 length: 15 amino acids. CDR3 coding DNA: TGCAGTGCTAGGCTCGGGCCCCGCTCCTACAATGAGCAGTTCTTC. It specifies CSARLGPRSYNEQFF.

This clonotype was observed a handful of times. The chain links TRBV11-3 to TRBJ1-1, with a tentative D call TRBD1 (5 bases). Trimming took off 4 bases at V and 8 bases at J, with 14 bases between the two ends. The CDR3 is 13 amino acids. Germline CDR1 reads SGHNT; CDR2 reads YENEEA. This CDR3 reads CASSSQTDQEAFF. Here the CDR3 DNA reads TGTGCCAGCAGCTCTCAGACAGACCAAGAAGCTTTCTTT. The full variable domain, rest sourced from reference TRBV11-3 and TRBJ1-1, is EAGVVQSPRYKIIEKKQPVAFWCNPISGHNTLYWYLQNLGQGPELLIRYENEEAVDDSQLPKDRFSAERLKGVDSTLKIQPAELGDSAVYLCASSSQTDQEAFFGQGTRLTVV.

This clonotype was detected ten times or more. The V gene is TRBV30, the J gene TRBJ1-1; no definite D call. The CDR3 loop spans 11 amino acids. V was cut by 7 bases and J by 3 bases, with 9 bases left in between. Germline values: CDR1 GTSNPN, CDR2 SVGIG (reference sequence). The chain's CDR3 is CASRWYTEAFF. The CDR3 nucleotides are TGTGCCTCGAGATGGTACACTGAAGCTTTCTTT.

This clonotype was seen at least ten times. The V and J genes are TRBV7-2 and TRBJ1-2; no clear D gene. CDR3 length: 12 amino acids. V lost 1 base and J lost 4, with 4 bases in between. Per germline, CDR1 SGHTA and CDR2 FQGNSA. In DNA form, the CDR3 reads TGTGCCAGCAGCTTAGGGTTCTATGGCTACACCTTC. Translated, it gives CASSLGFYGYTF.

This clonotype occurred many times. This chain links TRBV7-9 with TRBJ2-7; 8 positions match TRBD1. The germline V gene encodes CDR1 SEHNR and CDR2 FQNEAQ (reference sequence). J gave up 5 bases and V 1 base, and 10 bases lay outside the gene matches. This CDR3 region has 16 residues. Here the CDR3 reads CASSLGIGQGHDEQYF. The CDR3 DNA reads as TGTGCCAGCAGCTTAGGTATAGGACAGGGACACGACGAGCAGTACTTC.

The chain employs TRBV12-3 or TRBV12-4 and TRBJ2-5; D is unclear. Trimming left V 5 bases short and J 2 bases short, with 9 bases between. The CDR3 runs to 13 residues. This chain's CDR3 is CASSGSPQETQYF. For the CDR3, the DNA is TGTGCCAGCAGTGGGTCTCCTCAAGAGACCCAGTACTTC.

This sequence joins TRBV7-2 and TRBJ2-7; no firm D call. Trimming removed 4 bases from V and 3 bases from J, with 7 bases in between. The CDR3 has 12 amino acids. CDR1 is SGHTA and CDR2 is FQGNSA in the germline V gene. The CDR3 loop reads CASSSPLYEQYF. The CDR3 bases are TGTGCCAGCAGCTCCCCCCTCTACGAGCAGTACTTC.

There are many counts of this clonotype. The J gene is TRBJ2-1, the V gene TRBV20-1; D ambiguous. CDR3 size: 15 residues. The V end lost 0 bases, the J end lost 3 bases, and 12 bases lay between the germline ends. The V gene's germline CDR1 is DFQATT and CDR2 SNEGSKA (reference sequence). The CDR3 nucleotides read TGCAGTGCTAGAGACCGATTGATTTTCTACAATGAGCAGTTCTTC. Its translation: CSARDRLIFYNEQFF.

The V and J genes are TRBV10-1 and TRBJ2-1; 8 bases are shared with TRBD2. Unmatched junction bases numbered 16, after V lost 0 bases and J lost 9 bases. The CDR3 sequence is 18 residues long. In germline, CDR1 is WNHNN, CDR2 SYGVQD (reference sequence). The CDR3 nucleotides are TGCGCCAGCAGTGAGTCGATGGGTAGCGGGATCGTAGAGGGTGAGCAGTTCTTC. Amino acids: CASSESMGSGIVEGEQFF.

This clonotype was seen more than once but under ten times. This chain joins TRBV29-1 and TRBJ1-5; perhaps TRBD1 as D (5 bases). With 7 bases removed from V and 4 bases from J, the gap between germline ends came to 11 bases. Germline values: CDR1 SQVTM, CDR2 ANQGSEA. The CDR3 has 12 residues. The CDR3 sequence is CSARGHNQPQHF. The CDR3 nucleotides are TGCAGCGCCCGGGGCCATAATCAGCCCCAGCATTTT.

This clonotype was seen a few times. V gene TRBV6-2 or TRBV6-3 combines with J gene TRBJ1-2; the D is unclear. The CDR3 contains 12 residues. V lost 4 bases to trimming and J lost 6 bases, with 9 bases between them. Germline V lookup: CDR1 MNHEY, CDR2 SVGEGT. The CDR3 sequence is CASSSGVNGYTF. For the CDR3, the DNA is TGTGCCAGCAGTTCCGGGGTGAATGGCTACACCTTC.

The chain combines TRBV3-1 with TRBJ2-2; 8 bases align to TRBD1. V lost 3 bases and J lost 4; bases outside the gene matches: 10. The CDR3 totals 17 residues. Germline-derived CDR1 and CDR2 are LGHDT and YNNKEL (reference sequence). This chain's CDR3 is CASSHSRDRPITGELFF. CDR3 DNA: TGTGCCAGCAGCCATTCCCGGGACAGGCCCATCACCGGGGAGCTGTTTTTT.

The V call is TRBV2, the J call TRBJ2-7; D is possibly TRBD1 or TRBD2 (7 bases each). The CDR3 consists of 14 residues. Germline values: CDR1 SNHLY, CDR2 FYNNEI. Trimming took off 6 bases at V and 2 bases at J, with 14 bases between the two ends. CDR3 nucleotides: TGTGCCAGCAGAAGACAGGGAGGGACCTACGAGCAGTACTTC. Translation: CASRRQGGTYEQYF.

This clonotype appeared a few times. The V gene is TRBV5-4, the J gene TRBJ1-2; 7 positions match TRBD1. V lost 4 bases and J lost 0; bases outside the gene matches: 9. Germline loops: CDR1 SGHNT, CDR2 YYREEE (reference sequence). This CDR3 is built from 16 residues. CDR3: CASSASSGTANYGYTF. DNA of the CDR3: TGTGCCAGCAGCGCGAGTTCCGGGACAGCTAACTATGGCTACACCTTC.